The 18 T cell receptor beta chains presented below share a single source sample, sequenced in a study of CD8+CD57+ T cells in acquired aplastic anemia. CDR3 and TCR beta VDJ profiling relied on genomic DNA as the template. One entry per CDR3 protein, called by TCRdb with MiXCR from the reads. The data hold around 68,000 distinct CDR3 sequences, with 50% to 55% observed a single time. Sequenced input: sorted CD4+, CD8+, or CD8+CD57+ T cells (not recorded which) from PBMCs. Source of these receptors: a human donor in good health, serving as a control.

This sequence joins TRBV19 and TRBJ2-1; TRBD1 aligns across 11 bases. After removal of 5 bases from V and 3 bases from J, the junction contained 3 bases not matched to a gene. Germline CDR1 and CDR2: LNHDA and SQIVND (reference sequence). The CDR3 covers 15 residues. The CDR3 nucleotides are TGTGCCAGTAGTTCCGGGACAGGGGGCTACAATGAGCAGTTCTTC. Its protein product is CASSSGTGGYNEQFF.

The J gene is TRBJ1-6, the V gene TRBV9; D may be TRBD1 (5 bases). Germline V gene lookup returns CDR1 SGDLS and CDR2 YYNGEE. The CDR3 covers 13 residues. Trimming shortened V by 3 bases and J by 14 bases, and 15 bases separated the two germline ends. This chain's CDR3 is CASSGPGGSSLHF. The CDR3 region has the DNA TGTGCCAGCAGCGGCCCTGGGGGATCATCCCTCCACTTT.

Many counts were recorded for this clonotype. The chain links TRBV2 to TRBJ2-2; 11 bases are a match to TRBD2. Germline V gene data show CDR1 as SNHLY and CDR2 as FYNNEI. Trimming at V came to 5 bases and at J to 1 base, leaving 3 bases not matched to a gene. The CDR3 runs 16 residues. CDR3 residues: CASSPGTSGNTGELFF. CDR3 in DNA: TGTGCCAGCAGTCCTGGGACTAGCGGGAACACCGGGGAGCTGTTTTTT.

This clonotype has a count of ten or more. The chain employs TRBV5-4 and TRBJ2-7; D unclear. Looked up from germline, CDR1 is SGHNT and CDR2 is YYREEE (reference sequence). The CDR3 is made up of 13 amino acids. V lost 0 bases and J 5 bases, leaving 9 bases between the germline ends. The CDR3 DNA sequence: TGTGCCAGCAGCTTGGGCGTAGAAGACGAGCAGTACTTC. Protein: CASSLGVEDEQYF.

The table lists this clonotype with a few counts. A junction boundary mismatches the germline segment, possibly from a read error. V and J are TRBV20-1 and TRBJ1-2; TRBD1 matches at 8 bases. This CDR3 is 11 amino acids long. Per the germline V gene, CDR1 is DFQATT and CDR2 is SNEGSKA (reference sequence). Written as DNA, the CDR3 is TGCAGTGCTAGGGACAGGGTAACAGGCCAATTC. Translating it yields CSARDRVTGQF.

The rearrangement links TRBV5-4 to TRBJ2-7, with 10 bases that match TRBD2. The length of the CDR3 is 15 residues. Germline values: CDR1 SGHNT, CDR2 YYREEE (reference sequence). The junction had 2 bases not matched to a gene; V was cut back by 1 base and J by 1 base. The DNA for the CDR3 is TGTGCCAGCAGCTTGAAGGGACTAGCGTCCTACGAGCAGTACTTC. Amino acids: CASSLKGLASYEQYF.

This clonotype was counted at least ten times. The chain is built from TRBV5-1 and TRBJ2-3; no clear D. The germline gives CDR1 SGHRS, CDR2 YFSETQ. V was trimmed by 7 bases and J by 1 base, leaving 1 base between them. This CDR3 comprises 10 residues. The DNA of the CDR3 is TGCGCCAGCCGCACAGATACGCAGTATTTT. This translates into CASRTDTQYF. The entire variable domain, with the rest obtained from reference TRBV5-1 and TRBJ2-3, is as follows: KAGVTQTPRYLIKTRGQQVTLSCSPISGHRSVSWYQQTPGQGLQFLFEYFSETQRNKGNFPGRFSGRQFSNSRSEMNVSTLELGDSALYLCASRTDTQYFGPGTRLTVL.

The V call is TRBV19, the J call TRBJ2-1; 7 bases fit TRBD1. This CDR3 comprises 16 residues. The germline V gene encodes CDR1 LNHDA and CDR2 SQIVND (reference sequence). Trimming removed 5 bases from V and 3 bases from J; junction bases left unmatched: 10. CDR3 sequence reads: CASSAARDRVYNEQFF. DNA for the CDR3: TGTGCCAGTAGTGCAGCCCGGGACAGAGTCTACAATGAGCAGTTCTTC.

V usage is TRBV25-1 and J usage is TRBJ2-7, with 10 bases that match TRBD1. The CDR3 loop spans 15 amino acids. V lost 7 bases to trimming and J lost 4 bases; unmatched junction nucleotides: 10. Germline CDR1 MGHDK, CDR2 SYGVNS. CDR3 loop: CASTRRTGGGYEQYF. CDR3 nucleotide sequence: TGTGCCAGCACACGGCGGACAGGGGGTGGGTACGAGCAGTACTTC.

This clonotype has a handful of counts. The V call is TRBV2, the J call TRBJ1-5; 7 positions match TRBD1. V dropped 4 bases and J dropped 6; count of bases not matched to a gene: 6. The CDR3 runs 14 residues. Germline CDR1 reads SNHLY; CDR2 reads FYNNEI. DNA of the CDR3: TGTGCCAGCAGTGGAGCGACAGGGAGTCAGCCCCAGCATTTT. Encoded protein: CASSGATGSQPQHF.

The chain is built from TRBV19 and TRBJ1-6; unclear D gene. The CDR3 has 13 residues. Germline values: CDR1 LNHDA, CDR2 SQIVND (reference sequence). Trimming took off 5 bases at V and 8 bases at J, with 10 bases between the two ends. DNA of the CDR3: TGTGCCAGTAGTGACTATTCGGATTCACCCCTCCACTTT. It is translated as CASSDYSDSPLHF.

This clonotype turned up a few times. Just one base apart from a much larger clone, this may be a read error. The CDR3 nucleotides read TGCGCCAGCAGCCTGTCAGAAGGAGGAACTGAAGCTTTCTTT. Amino acids: CASSLSEGGTEAFF. The chain uses TRBV5-1 and TRBJ1-1; no clear D. Trimming removed 4 bases from V and 5 bases from J, with 15 bases in between. Germline-derived CDR1 and CDR2 are SGHRS and YFSETQ. The CDR3 runs 14 residues.

This clonotype was seen many times. Here the CDR3 DNA reads TGTGCCAGCAGTTCCCGGACAGAAGGGAATGAGCAGTTCTTC. As protein: CASSSRTEGNEQFF. V gene TRBV6-1 combines with J gene TRBJ2-1; maybe TRBD1 (6 bases). V lost 5 bases to trimming and J lost 7 bases, with 15 bases between them. The CDR3 length is 14 residues. Germline V gene data show CDR1 as MNHNS and CDR2 as SASEGT.

The CDR3 spells CAISESIGEPQHF. Here the CDR3 DNA reads TGTGCCATCAGTGAGTCGATCGGAGAGCCCCAGCATTTT. The rearrangement uses TRBV10-3 and TRBJ1-5; D is unclear. The V end lost 0 bases, the J end lost 8 bases, and 8 bases lay between the germline ends. This CDR3 is 13 amino acids long. Germline V gene lookup returns CDR1 ENHRY and CDR2 SYGVKD.

Concerning this clonotype: A clone one base away is much larger, so this may be a read error. CDR3 loop: CASSQLPGDRYGYTF. CDR3 bases: TGCGCCAGCAGCCAACTGCCAGGGGACCGCTATGGCTACACCTTC. This chain connects TRBV4-1 to TRBJ1-2; tentative D call: TRBD1 (6 bases). Germline V gene lookup returns CDR1 MGHRA and CDR2 YSYEKL. V was clipped by 2 bases and J by 4 bases, with 14 bases between them. The CDR3 spans 15 residues.

This clonotype has a count of ten or more. The CDR3 reads CASSDRLVTGELFF. The CDR3 nucleotides are TGTGCCAGCAGCGACCGACTGGTCACCGGGGAGCTGTTTTTT. The rearrangement links TRBV12-3 or TRBV12-4 to TRBJ2-2; D call uncertain. V was pared by 6 bases and J by 4 bases, with 12 bases between. The CDR3 spans 14 residues.

This clonotype was seen at least ten times. The chain uses TRBV7-9 and TRBJ1-2, with D uncertain. Trimming took 6 bases from V and 0 from J, leaving 11 bases between them. CDR3 length: 14 amino acids. The V gene's germline CDR1 is SEHNR and CDR2 FQNEAQ (reference sequence). CDR3 DNA sequence: TGTGCCAGCAGAGCGTCGGGAGCTAACTATGGCTACACCTTC. It specifies CASRASGANYGYTF.

V gene TRBV29-1 combines with J gene TRBJ2-1; 7 bases map to TRBD2. CDR1 SQVTM and CDR2 ANQGSEA come from the germline V gene. J lost 8 bases, V lost 4 bases, and 5 bases had no gene match. The CDR3 is 12 amino acids. The CDR3 sequence is CSVGPSGHEQFF. As DNA, the CDR3 is TGCAGCGTTGGTCCTAGCGGCCATGAGCAGTTCTTC.